This T cell receptor (beta chain) was obtained from a study of cytomegalovirus exposure and HLA in healthy donors. Points on this clone: The antigen is undetermined.

Germline V gives CDR1 SGDLS, CDR2 YYNGEE. The CDR3 consists of 15 residues. V was trimmed by 3 bases and J by 1 base, leaving 12 bases between them. Produced via immunoSEQ multiplex PCR; TCRdb's table is partial and in-frame only. The data hold 100,000 to 150,000 clones, with 89% observed a single time. Study-wide points: Among the CMV-associated chains, three were confirmed in vitro as specific for CMV antigens. Reports described diagnosis of cytomegalovirus status by the classifier as highly specific and sensitive.

Sequencing input: PBMCs. V is TRBV9 and J is TRBJ2-3; D is possibly TRBD2 (6 bases). This receptor was obtained from a woman aged 18-29 years in good health and CMV-seronegative. DNA for the CDR3: TGTGCCAGCAGCGAGTCAGCTAGCGGCACAGATACGCAGTATTTT. Its protein product is CASSESASGTDTQYF.